This T cell receptor (beta chain) was sequenced for a study of shared clonotypes between healthy human individuals (dated by TCRdb to 2020 to 2022). As for the study more broadly: A couple of women and a few men aged 18 to 49 years were included in the cohort. Per donor, leukapheresis produced somewhere between about 0.94 and 9 billion PBMCs. For each donor, three plates each were used for CD4 naive and CD4 memory, two plates were used for CD8 naive, and one plate was used for CD8 memory. To estimate repertoire size and how much clonotype sharing occurs between individuals, the study deeply sequenced the blood TCR repertoires of several healthy adults. To increase sequencing depth and limit assay-specific biases, different laboratories used diverse techniques to prepare libraries and sequence TCR repertoires. Paper-wide results and their limitations: Sharing across a handful of donors was observed for around 5% of naive CD4, 3.5% of naive CD8, 2.3% of memory CD4, and about 0.4% of memory CD8 clonotypes. Larger estimated clonotype richness was generally found for naive subsets than for memory subsets. Based on pairwise subsampling, the degree of clonotype sharing among donors was expected to be affected by sequencing depth. Higher generation probabilities were observed for clonotypes shared by all four sorted-subset donors than for non-shared clonotypes. Even with the large sequencing depth, rarefaction of the sorted-subset datasets indicated that sequencing was incomplete. Sampling was limited to blood, and TCR repertoires in tissue likely differ from TCR repertoires in blood. Because the study included only a small number of donors, the genetic and exposure-history diversity represented was limited.

Using the deep immunoSEQ assay, multiplex PCR amplified TCR CDR3 regions from genomic DNA. Extracted genomic DNA from each cell subset was distributed evenly across all wells of several immunoSEQ 96-well plates, and each plate was treated as a replicate. Each replicate PCR for sorted subsets received roughly 0.2 ug genomic DNA, equal to roughly 30,000 T cell genomes. The purified libraries were quantified using a Qubit 3.0 fluorometer, sized with a Bioanalyzer 2100, and then quantified again using the KAPA Library Quantification kit. Every immunoSEQ 96-well plate was sequenced on a dedicated single-read 150-cycle Illumina NextSeq 550 flow cell. The original pipeline was this. Because the immunoSEQ output held only junctional sequences and lacked quality scores, the filtering could not match the filtering applied to full-length reads. Sequences were annotated with PyIR, a Python wrapper for IgBLAST v1.9, using IMGT germline references to assign V/J genes and CDR3. Reads were removed for weak V/J assignments (E-value above 1e-6), missing CDR3, stop codons, out-of-frame junctions, or ambiguous translated residues. A V3J clonotype was defined by an identical inferred V gene, J gene, and CDR3 amino acid sequence. Percentage overlap between repertoires was computed as shared unique clonotypes divided by the size of the smaller repertoire. Three approaches were used to assess repertoire richness: RTK rarefaction, the Chao1 estimator, and Recon v2.1 estimates of unobserved clonotypes. Generation probabilities were computed with OLGA for all TCRbeta clonotypes obtained by the gDNA method from four donors. TCRdb took over this immuneACCESS table, retaining in-frame rearrangements with V and J assigned. Such tables are incomplete; in checked studies, under half of the missing clones stem from an unresolved V gene, and the remainder is unexplained. That table supplies the V and J calls and clone size; D and trimming were determined from the DNA. For this sample the table gives some 600,000 clones, of which approximately 96% were detected only once. Clones ranked in the top ten supply approximately 0.1% of the sample.

As regards this clone: This receptor's antigen is unknown. Base qualities were left out, and no much larger clone turns up one base away.

For the CD8 naive samples, CD45RO-negative cells were positively selected for CCR7, yielding a CD45RA+CCR7+ population from which TemRA cells were excluded. Donors were healthy HIV-negative adults with no recently reported acute infections or vaccinations. Every donor was a Caucasian adult living in Nashville, Tennessee, USA. Blood was obtained by leukapheresis, after which PBMCs were separated by Ficoll-Histopaque density gradient centrifugation and cryopreserved in liquid nitrogen vapor phase. Analytical flow cytometry was used to check the purity and quantity of each magnetically sorted T cell population. Genomic DNA was isolated from each sorted fraction and quantified by UV absorbance on a Nanodrop 2000c. The CDR3 starts with the cysteine, ends with the phenylalanine, and has 19 residues. Left in the record is the CDR3 DNA by itself, 57 bases read in frame from the first base. Relative to germline, V is 5 bases shorter and J is 2 bases shorter, with 27 bases between their ends. CDR1 SGHVS and CDR2 FNYEAQ are derived from the germline V gene.

This receptor chain uses TRBV7-6 and TRBJ2-5, with no confident D gene call. The sequenced sample consisted of naive CD8+ T cells sorted from blood. Per the publication, the cell subset or site label means: CD45RA+CCR7+. The clonotype comes from a woman aged 30 to 39 in good health. The CDR3 sequence is CASSPGRPGRSAGQETQYF. The DNA sequence follows: TGTGCCAGCAGCCCCGGAAGGCCCGGAAGATCCGCCGGGCAAGAGACCCAGTACTTC.